Listed below are T cell receptor beta chains from one sample, sequenced in a study of cytomegalovirus exposure and HLA in healthy donors. Some clones are missing from TCRdb's copy, which holds only in-frame ones; the method was immunoSEQ multiplex PCR. This table has about 120,000 clones, around nine tenths appearing once. The sequenced material came from PBMCs. These receptors originate from a woman between 18 and 29 years old in good health and CMV-seronegative. Both conserved end residues are part of each CDR3. Size is stated for part of the rows, as once, few or many counts, or as a class when the clone is expanded.

J	V	size	CDR3
TRBJ2-1	TRBV20-1	.	CSARSPDEQFF
TRBJ2-1	TRBV2	.	CASVREVHNEQFF
TRBJ2-5	TRBV5-4	.	CASSQMGLAGGFRRETQYF
TRBJ2-5	TRBV6-5	.	CASSYSAGGPGETQYF
TRBJ2-1	TRBV27	once	CASRGGDGEQFF
TRBJ2-2	TRBV28	.	CARRIAGAKNTGELFF
TRBJ2-1	TRBV27	once	CASSPPGGRVNEQFF
TRBJ1-2	TRBV18	.	CASSPSDTSGYTF
TRBJ1-2	TRBV7-9	.	CASSVGAAGQGFPGYTF
TRBJ1-2	TRBV5-6	.	CASSSTSLQGYGYTF
TRBJ2-7	TRBV14	.	CASSRIRDMLNF
TRBJ2-1	TRBV2	once	CASSRTEVYNEQFF
TRBJ2-3	TRBV9	.	CASSGGTSDNTDTQYF
TRBJ2-5	TRBV6-6	.	CASSYAGNPGETQYF
TRBJ2-1	TRBV19	once	CASSIPSRHEQFF
TRBJ2-2	TRBV5-4	.	CASSLRLAGGELFF
TRBJ1-1	TRBV11-3	.	CASSPRTKNTEAFF
TRBJ2-1	TRBV30	.	CAWRRGLAGGVYNEQFF
TRBJ2-5	TRBV5-1	.	CASRSGTALLETQYF
TRBJ2-7	TRBV6-1	.	CASSAGLSYEQYF
TRBJ2-3	TRBV5-1	.	CASSLAVGNTDTQYF
TRBJ1-2	TRBV19	.	CASSIRREGRDYGYTF
TRBJ2-3	TRBV6-1	.	CASSEPHSGRAGDTQYF
TRBJ2-7	TRBV5-1	.	CASSPPGYEQYF
TRBJ2-1	TRBV5-1	.	CASSLAGRYNEQFF
TRBJ1-2	TRBV29-1	.	CSVGLNYGYTF
TRBJ2-7	TRBV7-9	once	CASSFTENYEQYF
TRBJ2-1	TRBV15	.	CATSITEGWRPYNEQFF
TRBJ2-7	TRBV7-8	.	CASSSAGGPGYEQYF
TRBJ2-1	TRBV5-1	.	CASSSGTGFDEQFF
TRBJ2-4	TRBV11-2	.	CASSLDFGTGEAKNIQYF
TRBJ2-3	TRBV19	.	CASSEHAPSRDTQYF
TRBJ1-5	TRBV9	.	CASSETTDQPQHF
TRBJ2-7	TRBV29-1	.	CSVGGLAGAHEQYF
TRBJ1-2	TRBV7-8	.	CASSINRGGNYGYTF
TRBJ2-5	TRBV2	.	CASSEGTSAQETQYF
TRBJ2-1	TRBV15	.	CATSRGGLADNEQFF
TRBJ1-4	TRBV5-1	.	CASGQGDGDEKLFF
TRBJ1-1	TRBV4-1	.	CASSQASAEDTEAFF
TRBJ2-1	TRBV19	.	CASSIPGTSGIYEQFF
TRBJ2-3	TRBV28	.	CASSWGRSTDTQYF
TRBJ1-1	TRBV13	.	CASSSTRGEENTEAFF
TRBJ2-7	TRBV5-4	.	CASSTWTSRAYEQYF
TRBJ1-5	TRBV18	.	CASSEGQGHSNQPQHF
TRBJ2-7	TRBV6-1	.	CASSEKPGGLLNYEQYF